Below, 29 T cell receptor beta chains from the same sample are listed, as sequenced in a study of T cells after yellow fever vaccination. TCRdb re-analysed the 5' RACE reads in MiXCR, keeping a single row per CDR3 protein. The sample holds 300,000 to 350,000 distinct CDR3 sequences, about 10% seen once. The material was CD4+ T cells sorted from PBMCs, obtained 45 days after the yellow fever booster vaccination. These receptors came from a man younger than 35 who received the YFV17D yellow fever vaccine.

The chain recombines TRBV19 with TRBJ1-2; TRBD1 might be the D (6 bases). Trimming left V 0 bases short and J 7 bases short, with 12 bases between. Germline lookup yields CDR1 LNHDA and CDR2 SQIVND (reference sequence). The CDR3 totals 14 residues. CDR3 sequence reads: CASSIDRGAGGYTF. As DNA, the CDR3 is TGTGCCAGTAGTATAGATCGGGGGGCCGGTGGCTACACCTTC.

The rearrangement joins TRBV12-3 or TRBV12-4 to TRBJ2-1; D unresolved. The CDR3 has 16 residues. Trimming removed 2 bases from V and 5 bases from J, with 16 bases in between. The CDR3 sequence: CASSLPTRPSHNEQFF. CDR3 nucleotides: TGTGCCAGCAGTTTACCTACCCGACCCTCTCACAATGAGCAGTTCTTC.

This clonotype showed up just a few times. The genes are TRBV4-2 and TRBJ1-6, with 7 bases aligning to TRBD1. Germline CDR1 is LGHNA and CDR2 is YNFKEQ. J was trimmed by 7 bases and V by 5 bases; bases with no gene match: 11. The CDR3 is 16 residues long. The CDR3 sequence: CASSSESPRGNSPLHF. CDR3 DNA sequence: TGTGCCAGCAGCTCAGAGTCCCCCAGGGGGAATTCACCCCTCCACTTT.

This clonotype was observed a few times. This chain links TRBV5-1 with TRBJ2-1, with 7 positions matching TRBD1. The V and J ends lost 0 bases and 0 bases, in that order; junction bases with no gene match: 3. This CDR3 contains 16 residues. The germline V gene has CDR1 SGHRS and CDR2 YFSETQ. CDR3 in amino acids: CASSLEGQSSYNEQFF. The CDR3 nucleotides read TGCGCCAGCAGCTTGGAGGGACAGAGCTCCTACAATGAGCAGTTCTTC.

The chain employs TRBV7-2 and TRBJ1-1; 7 nucleotides match TRBD1. Germline V gene lookup returns CDR1 SGHTA and CDR2 FQGNSA. This CDR3 is built from 16 residues. With V trimmed by 0 bases and J by 4 bases, 8 bases remained unmatched. DNA of the CDR3: TGTGCCAGCAGCTTAGCGCAGGGGGGCTCGGGCACTGAAGCTTTCTTT. Residues: CASSLAQGGSGTEAFF.

The V call is TRBV5-4, the J call TRBJ2-6; D is ambiguous. Germline CDR1 is SGHNT and CDR2 is YYREEE (reference sequence). The length of the CDR3 is 16 residues. The V end lost 4 bases, the J end lost 0 bases, and 11 bases lay between the germline ends. CDR3 sequence reads: CASSLTVFSGANVLTF. Written as DNA, the CDR3 is TGTGCCAGCAGCCTGACGGTTTTCTCTGGGGCCAACGTCCTGACTTTC.

This clonotype was detected a few times. Sequence at one end of the junction differs from germline and may be a read error. The chain employs TRBV6-5 and TRBJ2-5, with a weak D call TRBD2 (5 bases). Germline CDR1 MNHEY, CDR2 SVGAGI. CDR3 length: 16 residues. CDR3 loop: CASSYSGGGSSETQYF. CDR3 coding DNA: TGTGCCAGTAGTTACTCAGGCGGCGGGTCGAGTGAGACCCAGTACTTC.

This clonotype was found a few times. J is TRBJ1-2 and V is TRBV25-1; the D is unclear. The V and J ends lost 8 bases and 2 bases respectively, with 9 bases between them. The germline V gene encodes CDR1 MGHDK and CDR2 SYGVNS. This CDR3 spans 12 amino acids. The CDR3 nucleotides read TGTGCCAGCCAAGGTCCGAACTATGGCTACACCTTC. It is translated as CASQGPNYGYTF.

This clonotype was recorded a few times. The rearrangement uses TRBV4-2 and TRBJ1-1; D may be TRBD1 (5 bases). V lost 0 bases and J lost 4, with 12 bases in between. This CDR3 has 15 residues. The germline V gene has CDR1 LGHNA and CDR2 YNFKEQ. In DNA form, the CDR3 reads TGTGCCAGCAGCCAAGATGAATTGGGGGGCACTGAAGCTTTCTTT. Residues: CASSQDELGGTEAFF.

The gene calls are TRBV5-1 and TRBJ2-5, with D uncertain. The germline V gene has CDR1 SGHRS and CDR2 YFSETQ. The CDR3 totals 15 residues. V was pared by 0 bases and J by 5 bases, with 14 bases between. The CDR3 nucleotides are TGCGCCAGCAGCTTGGATCCAGCCTTGCGGGAGACCCAGTACTTC. Translated, it gives CASSLDPALRETQYF.

About this clonotype: A much larger clone differs by one base, so this may be a read error. Since the CDR3 does not end with the conserved phenylalanine or tryptophan, this likely comes from a read error. This rearrangement joins TRBV6-7 to TRBJ2-2, with 11 bases aligning to TRBD1. TRBV6-7 is identified as an open reading frame with a role that is uncertain. V trimming: 6 bases; J trimming: 6 bases; junction bases outside the gene matches: 15. The CDR3 spans 18 residues. As DNA, the CDR3 is TGTGCCAGCAGCCCTGAGGGACAGGGGGACTGGACGGCCGGGGAGCTGTTTATT. This codes for CASSPEGQGDWTAGELFI.

The J gene is TRBJ1-6, the V gene TRBV6-5; the D is unclear. The germline gives CDR1 MNHEY, CDR2 SVGAGI. The CDR3 consists of 15 residues. The ends were cut back, 6 bases at V and 0 bases at J, with 9 bases in the middle. DNA of the CDR3: TGTGCCAGCAGATATGGCGGCTCCTATAATTCACCCCTCCACTTT. This sequence encodes CASRYGGSYNSPLHF.

This clonotype was observed a handful of times. This chain joins TRBV20-1 and TRBJ2-1, with TRBD2 identical over 7 bases. Unmatched junction bases numbered 4, after V lost 1 base and J lost 10 bases. This CDR3 has 12 amino acids. The germline CDR1 and CDR2 sequences are DFQATT and SNEGSKA (reference sequence). CDR3 sequence: CSARGPGLEQFF. DNA of the CDR3: TGCAGTGCTAGAGGCCCGGGACTAGAGCAGTTCTTC.

The V call is TRBV5-1, the J call TRBJ2-5; D call uncertain. Trimming stripped 0 bases from V and 4 bases from J, with 13 bases between. The CDR3 sequence is 15 residues long. Germline CDR1 and CDR2: SGHRS and YFSETQ. CDR3 amino acids: CASSLVPGNGETQYF. The CDR3, as DNA: TGCGCCAGCAGCTTGGTTCCTGGTAACGGAGAGACCCAGTACTTC.

This clonotype was detected many times. V and J are TRBV5-1 and TRBJ2-7; 8 nucleotides agree with TRBD2. The CDR3 is made up of 14 amino acids. Germline V lookup: CDR1 SGHRS, CDR2 YFSETQ. After removal of 5 bases from V and 2 bases from J, the junction contained 6 bases not matched to a gene. CDR3 sequence reads: CASSRIAGTYEQYF. CDR3 nucleotide sequence: TGCGCCAGCAGTAGAATAGCGGGAACCTACGAGCAGTACTTC. The full variable domain, with the rest looked up from reference TRBV5-1 and TRBJ2-7, is KAGVTQTPRYLIKTRGQQVTLSCSPISGHRSVSWYQQTPGQGLQFLFEYFSETQRNKGNFPGRFSGRQFSNSRSEMNVSTLELGDSALYLCASSRIAGTYEQYFGPGTRLTVT.

This clonotype is a singleton in its sample. The chain combines TRBV7-2 with TRBJ2-2; D is tentatively TRBD1 or TRBD2 (6 bases each). Germline V gene data show CDR1 as SGHTA and CDR2 as FQGNSA. Trimming stripped 11 bases from V and 5 bases from J, with 15 bases between. The CDR3 totals 13 residues. The CDR3 is CAAGGLGTGELFF. CDR3 coding DNA: TGTGCCGCTGGGGGGCTGGGGACCGGGGAGCTGTTTTTT.

This clonotype came up a few times. The rearrangement uses TRBV2 and TRBJ2-7; 9 bases are a match to TRBD1. V dropped 7 bases and J dropped 4; count of bases not matched to a gene: 11. Germline values: CDR1 SNHLY, CDR2 FYNNEI. CDR3 length: 15 amino acids. This chain's CDR3 is CASTDPWTGEYEQYF. CDR3 in DNA: TGTGCCAGCACCGATCCCTGGACAGGGGAATACGAGCAGTACTTC.

A few counts support this clonotype. This sequence joins TRBV10-3 and TRBJ2-5; D not certain. The CDR3 runs to 12 residues. V lost 0 bases and J lost 7, with 6 bases in between. Germline-derived CDR1 and CDR2 are ENHRY and SYGVKD. The CDR3 here is CAISESDLTQYF. The CDR3 bases are TGTGCCATCAGTGAGTCGGACCTGACCCAGTACTTC.

The genes are TRBV2 and TRBJ2-1; weak D call: TRBD1 (6 bases). The CDR3 contains 15 residues. Per the germline V gene, CDR1 is SNHLY and CDR2 is FYNNEI. V gave up 6 bases and J gave up 5 bases, with 17 bases separating them. In DNA form, the CDR3 reads TGTGCCAGCAGCGAGGACAGCGGACGGCACAATGAGCAGTTCTTC. It codes for CASSEDSGRHNEQFF.

This clonotype has a handful of counts. This chain links TRBV5-1 with TRBJ2-2, with D tentatively TRBD1 (6 bases). Germline lookup yields CDR1 SGHRS and CDR2 YFSETQ. The V end was cut by 2 bases, the J end by 4 bases, with 15 bases between. This CDR3 is built from 16 residues. This chain's CDR3 is CASSFERQAATGELFF. The CDR3 coding sequence is TGCGCCAGCAGCTTTGAACGACAGGCGGCCACCGGGGAGCTGTTTTTT.

In this sample, this clonotype turned up a few times. The genes are TRBV6-5 and TRBJ1-2; D ambiguous. CDR1 is MNHEY and CDR2 is SVGAGI in the germline V gene. Trimming pared 0 bases from V and 3 bases from J, leaving 11 bases between. This CDR3 has 15 amino acids. DNA of the CDR3: TGTGCCAGCAGTTACTCGGGAAACTCCTACTATGGCTACACCTTC. Translation: CASSYSGNSYYGYTF.

V and J are TRBV30 and TRBJ1-5; D is undetermined. The CDR3 is 13 residues long. The V end lost 1 base, the J end lost 0 bases, and 4 bases lay between the germline ends. The germline V gene encodes CDR1 GTSNPN and CDR2 SVGIG (reference sequence). This chain's CDR3 is CAWSEDSNQPQHF. CDR3 DNA: TGTGCCTGGAGTGAGGATAGCAATCAGCCCCAGCATTTT.

The chain links TRBV2 to TRBJ2-1; maybe TRBD1 (6 bases). The CDR3 runs 16 residues. Germline V CDR1 and CDR2: SNHLY, FYNNEI. The germline V and J ends were trimmed by 2 bases and 8 bases, with 19 bases remaining between them. CDR3 sequence reads: CASSEQGSGLSDEQFF. CDR3 sequence (DNA): TGTGCCAGCAGTGAACAGGGGTCAGGGCTTTCGGATGAGCAGTTCTTC.

J is TRBJ2-2 and V is TRBV6-1; TRBD1 aligns across 8 bases. V trimming: 5 bases; J trimming: 6 bases; junction bases outside the gene matches: 8. Germline V CDR1 and CDR2: MNHNS, SASEGT. The CDR3 extends over 15 amino acids. The CDR3 reads CASSYRTGPAGELFF. CDR3 bases: TGTGCCAGCAGTTATCGGACAGGGCCGGCCGGGGAGCTGTTTTTT.

This clonotype appeared many times. The chain has TRBV7-3 and TRBJ2-2, with D possibly TRBD2 on 5 matching bases. Trimming stripped 3 bases from V and 8 bases from J, with 10 bases between. In germline, CDR1 is SGHTA, CDR2 FQGTGA. CDR3 length: 13 residues. This CDR3 reads CASSFTGGGELFF. DNA for the CDR3: TGTGCCAGCAGCTTTACCGGAGGAGGGGAGCTGTTTTTT.

V usage is TRBV5-4 and J usage is TRBJ2-3, with D unclear. Germline V lookup: CDR1 SGHNT, CDR2 YYREEE (reference sequence). The CDR3 has 13 amino acids. V lost 3 bases to trimming and J lost 5 bases, with 10 bases between them. CDR3 DNA: TGTGCCAGCAGCTCCAAGACGTTAGATACGCAGTATTTT. It translates to CASSSKTLDTQYF.

V is TRBV18 and J is TRBJ1-6; no clear D gene. V lost 5 bases and J 7 bases, leaving 15 bases between the germline ends. CDR1 KGHSH and CDR2 LQKENI come from the germline V gene. The length of the CDR3 is 15 residues. The CDR3 region has the DNA TGTGCCAGCTCAGCAAATAATCGGTTGAATTCACCCCTCCACTTT. This gives the protein CASSANNRLNSPLHF.

The J gene is TRBJ2-6, the V gene TRBV14; no firm D call. The CDR3 is 19 residues long. Germline V lookup: CDR1 SGHDN, CDR2 FVKESK. Between the trimmed V and J ends, which lost 0 bases and 6 bases, there was a span of 21 bases. Written as DNA, the CDR3 is TGTGCCAGCAGCCAAGAAAGCTGGGCCGCTGGTATAGAGGCCAACGTCCTGACTTTC. As protein: CASSQESWAAGIEANVLTF.

This clonotype has just a few counts. The V and J genes are TRBV14 and TRBJ2-7; D is unresolved. V lost 4 bases and J lost 3, with 13 bases in between. The CDR3 has 14 amino acids. The germline V gene has CDR1 SGHDN and CDR2 FVKESK. CDR3 region: CASSPTPFFYEQYV. As DNA, the CDR3 is TGTGCCAGCAGCCCGACACCTTTTTTCTACGAGCAGTACGTC.